The clone carrying this T cell receptor beta chain was picked up many times. CDR1 is LNHNV, CDR2 YYDKDF, per germline (reference sequence). CDR3 length equals 14 residues. The V end was cut by 0 bases, the J end by 8 bases, with 11 bases between. The TCR library protocol was used to attach unique molecular identifiers. These identifiers were attached to individual cDNA molecules. TCRdb itself ran the 5' RACE reads through MiXCR, one entry per CDR3 protein. The sample has nearly 70,000 distinct CDR3 sequences; 4.6% are singletons. The record originates from a study of early T cells in non-severe SARS-CoV-2 infection. As for the study in general: Sequencing targeted bulk RNA from unsorted whole blood, leaving chains unpaired.

The rearrangement links TRBV15 to TRBJ2-1, with a possible D match to TRBD2 (5 bases). The receptor was derived from an adult who was a healthcare worker with PCR-confirmed SARS-CoV-2 infection or an uninfected control (not recorded which). The donor label of this sample is uncertain. Here the sequenced sample was whole blood, taken at baseline. CDR3 DNA sequence: TGTGCCACCAGCAGAGATAGGAGGAGCTATGAGCAGTTCTTC. Translation gives CATSRDRRSYEQFF.